These 29 T cell receptor beta chains originate from one sample sequenced in a study of T cell responses to AZD1222 COVID-19 vaccine. This table comes from immunoSEQ multiplex PCR, and its TCRdb copy is limited to in-frame clones, with some not included. The sample records 110,000 or so clones, around 87% being singletons. This material consisted of peripheral blood, taken 28 days after the second AZD1222 dose. The receptor set was obtained from an adult who received the AZD1222 COVID-19 vaccine.

The chain has TRBV11-2 and TRBJ1-2; D is undetermined. The CDR3 contains 15 residues. Deletions cut 7 bases from V and 3 bases from J, with 18 bases between. The V gene's germline CDR1 is SGHAT and CDR2 FQNNGV. CDR3 nucleotide sequence: TGTGCCAGCAACGACCCTGATTTATCCGACTATGGCTACACCTTC. The encoded protein is CASNDPDLSDYGYTF.

The genes are TRBV30 and TRBJ1-6, with 7 bases that match TRBD1. The CDR3 consists of 15 residues. Germline CDR1 and CDR2: GTSNPN and SVGIG (reference sequence). The ends lost 2 bases at V and 5 bases at J; junction bases unmatched: 6. The CDR3 here is CAWSRQGRNNSPLHF. Written as DNA, the CDR3 is TGTGCCTGGAGTAGACAGGGAAGGAATAATTCACCCCTCCACTTT.

J is TRBJ1-1 and V is TRBV5-4; possible D gene TRBD1, 6 bases. From germline, CDR1 is SGHNT and CDR2 YYREEE (reference sequence). The CDR3 covers 14 residues. The germline V and J ends were trimmed by 0 bases and 4 bases, with 10 bases remaining between them. For the CDR3, the DNA is TGTGCCAGCAGCTTGGGGGGACACAGCACTGAAGCTTTCTTT. Translating gives CASSLGGHSTEAFF. Supplemented by reference TRBV5-4 and TRBJ1-1, the full variable domain reads ETGVTQSPTHLIKTRGQQVTLRCSSQSGHNTVSWYQQALGQGPQFIFQYYREEENGRGNFPPRFSGLQFPNYSSELNVNALELDDSALYLCASSLGGHSTEAFFGQGTRLTVV.

This chain uses TRBV7-3 with TRBJ2-3, with D hard to call. V was clipped by 1 base and J by 0 bases, with 11 bases between them. Germline V gene data show CDR1 as SGHTA and CDR2 as FQGTGA. The CDR3 runs to 16 residues. This CDR3 reads CASSLMGTSSTDTQYF. As DNA, the CDR3 is TGTGCCAGCAGCTTAATGGGCACATCTAGCACAGATACGCAGTATTTT.

J is TRBJ2-1 and V is TRBV30; D unresolved. The CDR3 sequence is 11 residues long. V lost 8 bases, J lost 8 bases, and 13 bases lay in between. Germline V gene data show CDR1 as GTSNPN and CDR2 as SVGIG (reference sequence). The DNA for the CDR3 is TGTGCCCGCAGAAGGTACGATGAGCAGTTCTTC. Residues: CARRRYDEQFF. Full variable domain (missing parts from reference TRBV30 and TRBJ2-1): SQTIHQWPATLVQPVGSPLSLECTVEGTSNPNLYWYRQAAGRGLQLLFYSVGIGQISSEVPQNLSASRPQDRQFILSSKKLLLSDSGFYLCARRRYDEQFFGPGTRLTVL.

The chain uses TRBV25-1 and TRBJ1-6; D is perhaps TRBD1 (5 bases). The CDR3 is 15 amino acids. Trimming shortened V by 8 bases and J by 8 bases, and 19 bases separated the two germline ends. Germline-derived CDR1 and CDR2 are MGHDK and SYGVNS. In DNA, the CDR3 is TGTGCCAGCCTCTCTATGGGGGAAGTGGATTCACCCCTCCACTTT. Translation gives CASLSMGEVDSPLHF.

V and J are TRBV5-6 and TRBJ1-2, with unresolved D. The CDR3 runs 13 residues. The V gene's germline CDR1 is SGHDT and CDR2 YYEEEE. V lost 1 base, J lost 2 bases, and 6 bases lay in between. The CDR3 DNA reads TGTGCCAGCAGCTTGCTGACGAACTATGGCTACACCTTC. Protein sequence: CASSLLTNYGYTF.

In this sample, this clone turned up a few times. This rearrangement joins TRBV5-1 to TRBJ1-2; no clear D. CDR3 length: 13 residues. V was cut by 3 bases and J by 4 bases, with 10 bases left in between. Germline assignment: CDR1 SGHRS and CDR2 YFSETQ. CDR3 in amino acids: CASSSLGFYGYTF. CDR3 DNA: TGCGCCAGCAGCTCGCTTGGGTTCTATGGCTACACCTTC.

This chain links TRBV9 with TRBJ2-5; maybe TRBD2 (5 bases). The CDR3 consists of 15 residues. Germline values: CDR1 SGDLS, CDR2 YYNGEE. Trimming cost V 1 base and J 2 bases, with 12 bases left between them. DNA of the CDR3: TGTGCCAGCAGCGTATCTAGCAACCTACAAGAGACCCAGTACTTC. Amino acid sequence: CASSVSSNLQETQYF. The whole variable domain, filled in from reference TRBV9 and TRBJ2-5, reads DSGVTQTPKHLITATGQRVTLRCSPRSGDLSVYWYQQSLDQGLQFLIQYYNGEERAKGNILERFSAQQFPDLHSELNLSSLELGDSALYFCASSVSSNLQETQYFGPGTRLLVL.

CDR3 protein: CASRGVGGYEQYF. The CDR3, as DNA: TGTGCCAGCAGGGGAGTCGGGGGCTACGAGCAGTACTTC. V usage is TRBV11-2 and J usage is TRBJ2-7; tentative D call: TRBD2 (6 bases). CDR1 is SGHAT, CDR2 FQNNGV, per germline. Trimming cost V 6 bases and J 3 bases, with 12 bases left between them. CDR3 size: 13 residues.

V and J are TRBV6-2 or TRBV6-3 and TRBJ2-3; TRBD2 agrees at 8 bases. V shed 0 bases and J 4 bases; nucleotides not matched to a gene: 3. This CDR3 comprises 15 residues. The germline V gene has CDR1 MNHEY and CDR2 SVGEGT. The CDR3 sequence: CASSYSAGDSDTQYF. The CDR3 DNA reads as TGTGCCAGCAGTTACTCAGCGGGGGATTCAGATACGCAGTATTTT.

The V call is TRBV9, the J call TRBJ2-1, with D hard to call. Trimming stripped 2 bases from V and 8 bases from J, with 11 bases between. The germline gives CDR1 SGDLS, CDR2 YYNGEE. The CDR3 runs to 13 residues. CDR3 coding DNA: TGTGCCAGCAGCGTTCGTCCGGTGGATGAGCAGTTCTTC. This encodes CASSVRPVDEQFF.

The V and J genes are TRBV6-2 or TRBV6-3 and TRBJ2-7; TRBD2 agrees at 11 bases. V shed 4 bases and J 6 bases; nucleotides not matched to a gene: 14. The CDR3 length is 17 residues. CDR1 and CDR2 from the germline V gene are MNHEY and SVGEGT. The CDR3 spells CASSSLLAGVTLREQYF. In nucleotides, the CDR3 is TGTGCCAGCAGTTCCCTACTAGCGGGAGTGACCCTGCGCGAGCAGTACTTC.

The V call is TRBV9, the J call TRBJ2-2; D call uncertain. Trimming pared 0 bases from V and 7 bases from J, leaving 13 bases between. Germline CDR1 reads SGDLS; CDR2 reads YYNGEE. This CDR3 region has 15 residues. CDR3 in amino acids: CASSVDGVGGGELFF. The CDR3 DNA follows: TGTGCCAGCAGCGTAGATGGGGTCGGCGGCGGGGAGCTGTTTTTT.

The chain joins TRBV5-4 to TRBJ1-1, with D perhaps matching TRBD1 (5 bases). This CDR3 is built from 13 residues. The V end lost 4 bases, the J end lost 4 bases, and 11 bases lay between the germline ends. CDR1 SGHNT and CDR2 YYREEE come from the germline V gene (reference sequence). In nucleotides, the CDR3 is TGTGCCAGCAGCCGACGGGGGGGCACTGAAGCTTTCTTT. Amino acid sequence: CASSRRGGTEAFF.

The rearrangement links TRBV6-2 or TRBV6-3 to TRBJ2-7; weak D call: TRBD1 (6 bases). Germline V gene lookup returns CDR1 MNHEY and CDR2 SVGEGT. The CDR3 consists of 15 residues. The germline V and J ends were trimmed by 2 bases and 2 bases, with 13 bases remaining between them. CDR3 coding DNA: TGTGCCAGCAGTTACGAACAGGGTCGTACCTACGAGCAGTACTTC. It is translated as CASSYEQGRTYEQYF.

This clone has more than one count but fewer than ten. The chain has TRBV19 and TRBJ1-2; D is ambiguous. In germline, CDR1 is LNHDA, CDR2 SQIVND (reference sequence). The V end lost 4 bases, the J end lost 2 bases, and 14 bases lay between the germline ends. The CDR3 contains 15 residues. The CDR3 nucleotides are TGTGCCAGTAGTACCCAACGGACGAACAACTATGGCTACACCTTC. Translated: CASSTQRTNNYGYTF.

Here the CDR3 DNA reads TGTGCCAGCAGCCTGACCTGGGAGGGAGCCAACAAAGAGACCCAGTACTTC. It yields the protein CASSLTWEGANKETQYF. The rearrangement links TRBV6-2 or TRBV6-3 to TRBJ2-5; 7 nucleotides match TRBD2. Germline lookup yields CDR1 MNHEY and CDR2 SVGEGT. The CDR3 runs to 17 residues. V lost 6 bases and J lost 3; bases outside the gene matches: 16.

This clone appeared a single time. The DNA of the CDR3 is TGTGCCAGCAGCCCCCGATCAGGGGGCATCTATGGCTACACCTTC. Its protein product is CASSPRSGGIYGYTF. The J gene is TRBJ1-2, the V gene TRBV9; TRBD1 matches at 8 bases. The CDR3 consists of 15 residues. With 4 bases clipped from V and 4 bases from J, the junction kept 9 bases outside the gene matches. Germline-derived CDR1 and CDR2 are SGDLS and YYNGEE.

This clone was counted once. V usage is TRBV7-2 and J usage is TRBJ2-7, with D possibly TRBD2 on 7 matching bases. CDR3 length: 14 amino acids. The germline CDR1 and CDR2 sequences are SGHTA and FQGNSA. The V gene lost 7 bases and the J gene lost 6 bases, with 19 bases spanning the gap. CDR3 sequence reads: CASNLPEGGGEQYF. Here the CDR3 DNA reads TGTGCCAGCAACCTCCCCGAGGGGGGGGGCGAGCAGTACTTC.

V gene TRBV19 combines with J gene TRBJ2-3; perhaps TRBD2 as D (5 bases). With 7 bases removed from V and 4 bases from J, the gap between germline ends came to 21 bases. The CDR3 totals 16 residues. Germline assignment: CDR1 LNHDA and CDR2 SQIVND (reference sequence). CDR3 DNA: TGTGCCAGTACATTTGATATCTCCGGGAAGGCAGATACGCAGTATTTT. This sequence encodes CASTFDISGKADTQYF. The full variable domain, rest sourced from reference TRBV19 and TRBJ2-3, is DGGITQSPKYLFRKEGQNVTLSCEQNLNHDAMYWYRQDPGQGLRLIYYSQIVNDFQKGDIAEGYSVSREKKESFPLTVTSAQKNPTAFYLCASTFDISGKADTQYFGPGTRLTVL.

The chain has TRBV27 and TRBJ2-2; no definite D call. From germline, CDR1 is MNHEY and CDR2 SMNVEV (reference sequence). Deletions cut 0 bases from V and 1 base from J, with 6 bases between. The CDR3 runs to 15 residues. This CDR3 reads CASSLSVLNTGELFF. CDR3 in DNA: TGTGCCAGCAGTTTATCGGTCCTGAACACCGGGGAGCTGTTTTTT.

This clone was counted a few times. The rearrangement links TRBV2 to TRBJ2-1, with TRBD2 matching 13 bases. Per the germline V gene, CDR1 is SNHLY and CDR2 is FYNNEI. The CDR3 totals 17 residues. The junction had 11 bases not matched to a gene; V was cut back by 6 bases and J by 6 bases. CDR3 region: CASREEPGLAGINEQFF. The CDR3 nucleotides read TGTGCCAGCAGGGAGGAACCGGGACTAGCGGGGATCAATGAGCAGTTCTTC. Supplemented by reference TRBV2 and TRBJ2-1, the full variable domain reads EPEVTQTPSHQVTQMGQEVILRCVPISNHLYFYWYRQILGQKVEFLVSFYNNEISEKSEIFDDQFSVERPDGSNFTLKIRSTKLEDSAMYFCASREEPGLAGINEQFFGPGTRLTVL.

The chain couples TRBV30 to TRBJ1-5; D gene uncertain. The V gene lost 3 bases and the J gene lost 7 bases, with 13 bases spanning the gap. Germline values: CDR1 GTSNPN, CDR2 SVGIG (reference sequence). The CDR3 has 13 residues. CDR3 amino acids: CAWRAGFGQPQHF. CDR3 coding DNA: TGTGCCTGGAGAGCGGGATTCGGACAGCCCCAGCATTTT.

V gene TRBV6-4 combines with J gene TRBJ2-1; the match to TRBD2 covers 9 bases. With 0 bases clipped from V and 6 bases from J, the junction kept 3 bases outside the gene matches. Germline CDR1 reads MRHNA; CDR2 reads SNTAGT. This CDR3 contains 15 residues. The CDR3 DNA is TGTGCCAGCAGTGACTCGGCGGGAGGGTCCAATGAGCAGTTCTTC. Its translation is CASSDSAGGSNEQFF.

The chain uses TRBV5-4 and TRBJ1-6, with D possibly being TRBD1 (5 bases). Trimming removed 0 bases at V and 8 bases at J, with 12 bases between. Germline CDR1 reads SGHNT; CDR2 reads YYREEE (reference sequence). This CDR3 has 15 residues. The CDR3 coding sequence is TGTGCCAGCAGCTTGGCTGGGACGTACCATTCACCCCTCCACTTT. Its translation is CASSLAGTYHSPLHF.

This clone showed up just once. The genes are TRBV9 and TRBJ1-4; no clear D. The CDR3 spans 14 residues. Germline V gene lookup returns CDR1 SGDLS and CDR2 YYNGEE. V lost 0 bases and J lost 5, with 8 bases in between. The CDR3 coding sequence is TGTGCCAGCAGCGTAGGGATAGCAAATGAAAAACTGTTTTTT. Translated: CASSVGIANEKLFF.

This chain connects TRBV5-1 to TRBJ2-1; D perhaps matches TRBD2 (6 bases). The CDR3 is 14 residues long. The ends were cut back, 2 bases at V and 3 bases at J, with 9 bases in the middle. Germline V gives CDR1 SGHRS, CDR2 YFSETQ. The CDR3 DNA reads TGCGCCAGCAGCTTCGGGGGATTCTACAATGAGCAGTTCTTC. Translation gives CASSFGGFYNEQFF.

The chain links TRBV5-4 to TRBJ2-7; unclear D gene. CDR3 length: 14 amino acids. The germline V gene has CDR1 SGHNT and CDR2 YYREEE (reference sequence). The ends were cut back, 2 bases at V and 0 bases at J, with 9 bases in the middle. CDR3 sequence: CASSFGVSSYEQYF. The CDR3 DNA is TGTGCCAGCAGCTTCGGAGTCAGCTCCTACGAGCAGTACTTC.